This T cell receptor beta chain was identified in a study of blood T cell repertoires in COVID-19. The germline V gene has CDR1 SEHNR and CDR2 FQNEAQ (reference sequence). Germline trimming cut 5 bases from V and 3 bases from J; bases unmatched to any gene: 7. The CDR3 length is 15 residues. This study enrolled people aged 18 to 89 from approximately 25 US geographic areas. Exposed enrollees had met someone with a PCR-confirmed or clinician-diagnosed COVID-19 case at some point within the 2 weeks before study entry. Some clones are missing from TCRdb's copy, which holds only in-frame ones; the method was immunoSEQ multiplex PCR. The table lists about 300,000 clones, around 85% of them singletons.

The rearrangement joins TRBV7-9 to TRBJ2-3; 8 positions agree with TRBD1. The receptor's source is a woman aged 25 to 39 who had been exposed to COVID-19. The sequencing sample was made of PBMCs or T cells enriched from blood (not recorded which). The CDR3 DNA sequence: TGTGCCAGCAGCGTAACAGGGGGGAGGACAGATACGCAGTATTTT. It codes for CASSVTGGRTDTQYF.